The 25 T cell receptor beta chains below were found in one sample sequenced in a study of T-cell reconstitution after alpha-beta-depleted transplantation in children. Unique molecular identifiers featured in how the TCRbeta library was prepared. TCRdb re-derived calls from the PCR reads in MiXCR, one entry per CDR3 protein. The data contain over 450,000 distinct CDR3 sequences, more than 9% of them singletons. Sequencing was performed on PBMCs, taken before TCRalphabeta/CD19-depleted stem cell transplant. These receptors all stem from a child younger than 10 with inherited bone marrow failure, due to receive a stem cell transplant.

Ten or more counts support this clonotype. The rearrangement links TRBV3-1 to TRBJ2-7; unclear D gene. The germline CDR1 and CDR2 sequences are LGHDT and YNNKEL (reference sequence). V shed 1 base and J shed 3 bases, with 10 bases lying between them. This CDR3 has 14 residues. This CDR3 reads CASSQVSLVYEQYF. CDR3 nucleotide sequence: TGTGCCAGCAGCCAAGTTTCTCTTGTCTACGAGCAGTACTTC.

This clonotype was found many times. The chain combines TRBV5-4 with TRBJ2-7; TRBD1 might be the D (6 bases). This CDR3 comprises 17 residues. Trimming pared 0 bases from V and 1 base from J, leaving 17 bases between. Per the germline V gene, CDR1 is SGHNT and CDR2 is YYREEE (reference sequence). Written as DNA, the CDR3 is TGTGCCAGCAGCTTGGGGACAGTTTTGTCGAGATCCTACGAGCAGTACTTC. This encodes CASSLGTVLSRSYEQYF. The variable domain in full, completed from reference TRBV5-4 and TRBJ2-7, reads ETGVTQSPTHLIKTRGQQVTLRCSSQSGHNTVSWYQQALGQGPQFIFQYYREEENGRGNFPPRFSGLQFPNYSSELNVNALELDDSALYLCASSLGTVLSRSYEQYFGPGTRLTVT.

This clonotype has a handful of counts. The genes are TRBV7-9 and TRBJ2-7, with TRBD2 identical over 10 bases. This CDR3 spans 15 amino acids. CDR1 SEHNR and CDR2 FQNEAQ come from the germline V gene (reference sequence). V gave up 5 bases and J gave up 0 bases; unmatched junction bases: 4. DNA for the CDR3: TGTGCCAGCAGCCAGGGACTAGCGTACTCCTACGAGCAGTACTTC. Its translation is CASSQGLAYSYEQYF.

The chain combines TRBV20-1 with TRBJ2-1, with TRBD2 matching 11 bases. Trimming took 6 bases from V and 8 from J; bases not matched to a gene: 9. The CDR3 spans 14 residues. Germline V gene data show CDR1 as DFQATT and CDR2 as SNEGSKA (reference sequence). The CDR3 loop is CSAPSGGWGDEQFF. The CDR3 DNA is TGCAGTGCACCTAGCGGGGGGTGGGGGGATGAGCAGTTCTTC.

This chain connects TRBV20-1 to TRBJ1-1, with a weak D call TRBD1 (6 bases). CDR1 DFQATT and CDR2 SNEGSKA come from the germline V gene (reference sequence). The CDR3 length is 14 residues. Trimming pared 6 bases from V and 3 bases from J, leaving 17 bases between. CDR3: CSALRGRGHTEAFF. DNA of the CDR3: TGCAGTGCCCTTAGGGGCAGGGGTCACACTGAAGCTTTCTTT.

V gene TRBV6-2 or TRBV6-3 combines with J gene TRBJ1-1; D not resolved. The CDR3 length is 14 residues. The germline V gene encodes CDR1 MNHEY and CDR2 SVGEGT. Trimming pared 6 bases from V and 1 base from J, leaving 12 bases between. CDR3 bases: TGTGCCAGCAGCGGACGGGGTCCGAACACTGAAGCTTTCTTT. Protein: CASSGRGPNTEAFF.

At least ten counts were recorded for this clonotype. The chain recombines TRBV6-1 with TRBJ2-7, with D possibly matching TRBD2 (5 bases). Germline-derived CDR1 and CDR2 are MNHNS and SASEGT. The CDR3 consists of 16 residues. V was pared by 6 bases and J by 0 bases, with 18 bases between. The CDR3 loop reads CASRIPWRVASYEQYF. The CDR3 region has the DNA TGTGCCAGCAGAATACCTTGGCGGGTTGCCTCCTACGAGCAGTACTTC.

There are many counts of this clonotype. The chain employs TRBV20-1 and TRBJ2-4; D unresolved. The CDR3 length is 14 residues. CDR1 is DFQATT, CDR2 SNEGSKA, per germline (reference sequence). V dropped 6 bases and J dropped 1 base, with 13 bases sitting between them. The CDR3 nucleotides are TGCAGTGCCCTAGGAACATCCGCCAAAAACATTCAGTACTTC. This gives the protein CSALGTSAKNIQYF.

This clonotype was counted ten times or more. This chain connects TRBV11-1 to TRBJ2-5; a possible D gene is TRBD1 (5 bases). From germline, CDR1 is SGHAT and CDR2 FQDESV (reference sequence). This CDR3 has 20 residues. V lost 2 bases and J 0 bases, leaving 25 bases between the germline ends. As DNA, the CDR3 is TGTGCCAGCAGCTTACCCCCTCCGCGACAGATAGAAAAGTACCAAGAGACCCAGTACTTC. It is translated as CASSLPPPRQIEKYQETQYF.

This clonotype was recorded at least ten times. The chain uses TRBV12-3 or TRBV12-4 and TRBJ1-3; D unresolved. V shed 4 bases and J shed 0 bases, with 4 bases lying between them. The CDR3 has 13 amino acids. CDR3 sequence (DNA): TGTGCCAGCAGTTCCCACTCTGGAAACACCATATATTTT. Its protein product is CASSSHSGNTIYF.

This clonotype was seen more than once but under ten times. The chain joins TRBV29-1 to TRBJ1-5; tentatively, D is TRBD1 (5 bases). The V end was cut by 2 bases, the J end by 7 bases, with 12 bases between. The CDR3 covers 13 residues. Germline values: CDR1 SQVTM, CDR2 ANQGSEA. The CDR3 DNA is TGCAGCGTTGAATATCAGGGAGGCCAGCCCCAGCATTTT. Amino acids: CSVEYQGGQPQHF.

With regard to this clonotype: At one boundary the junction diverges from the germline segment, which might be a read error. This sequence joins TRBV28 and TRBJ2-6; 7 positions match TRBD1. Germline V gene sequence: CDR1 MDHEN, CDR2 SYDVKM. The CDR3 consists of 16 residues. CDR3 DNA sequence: TGTGCCAGCAAAACAGGGGAGAGCTCTGGGGACAACGTCCTGACTTTC. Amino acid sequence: CASKTGESSGDNVLTF. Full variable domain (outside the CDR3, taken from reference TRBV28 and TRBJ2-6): DVKVTQSSRYLVKRTGEKVFLECVQDMDHENMFWYRQDPGLGLRLIYFSYDVKMKEKGDIPEGYSVSREKKERFSLILESASTNQTSMYLCASKTGESSGDNVLTFGAGSRLTVL.

The CDR3 loop reads CASSPRIRLAVYNEQFF. The CDR3 region has the DNA TGTGCCAGCAGCCCACGGATCAGACTAGCGGTCTACAATGAGCAGTTCTTC. This chain links TRBV7-9 with TRBJ2-1, with 9 positions matching TRBD2. Germline loops: CDR1 SEHNR, CDR2 FQNEAQ (reference sequence). The CDR3 covers 17 residues. Trimming removed 5 bases from V and 3 bases from J; junction bases left unmatched: 11. Using reference TRBV7-9 and TRBJ2-1 for the parts outside the CDR3, the full variable domain is DTGVSQNPRHKITKRGQNVTFRCDPISEHNRLYWYRQTLGQGPEFLTYFQNEAQLEKSRLLSDRFSAERPKGSFSTLEIQRTEQGDSAMYLCASSPRIRLAVYNEQFFGPGTRLTVL.

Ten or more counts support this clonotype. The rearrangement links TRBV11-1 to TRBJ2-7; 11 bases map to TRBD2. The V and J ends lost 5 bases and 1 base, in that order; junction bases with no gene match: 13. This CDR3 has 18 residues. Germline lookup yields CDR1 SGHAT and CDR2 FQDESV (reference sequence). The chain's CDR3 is CASSLEFGSGRASYEQYF. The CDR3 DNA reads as TGTGCCAGCAGCCTGGAATTTGGTAGCGGGAGGGCGTCCTACGAGCAGTACTTC.

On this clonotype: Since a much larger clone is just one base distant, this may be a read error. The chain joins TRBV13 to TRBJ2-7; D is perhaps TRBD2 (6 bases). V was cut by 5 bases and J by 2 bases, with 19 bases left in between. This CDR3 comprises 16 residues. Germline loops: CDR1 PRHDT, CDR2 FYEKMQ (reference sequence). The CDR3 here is CASSAIPGTATYEQYF. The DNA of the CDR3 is TGTGCCAGCAGCGCCATTCCCGGGACTGCAACCTACGAGCAGTACTTC.

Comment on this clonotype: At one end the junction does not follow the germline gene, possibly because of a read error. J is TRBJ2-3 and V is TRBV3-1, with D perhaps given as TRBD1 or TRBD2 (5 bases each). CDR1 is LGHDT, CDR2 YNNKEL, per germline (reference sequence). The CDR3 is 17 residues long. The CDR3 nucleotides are TGTGCCTGCAGCCAAGATATGGGGGATCTGCCCACAGATACGCAGTATTTT. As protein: CACSQDMGDLPTDTQYF.

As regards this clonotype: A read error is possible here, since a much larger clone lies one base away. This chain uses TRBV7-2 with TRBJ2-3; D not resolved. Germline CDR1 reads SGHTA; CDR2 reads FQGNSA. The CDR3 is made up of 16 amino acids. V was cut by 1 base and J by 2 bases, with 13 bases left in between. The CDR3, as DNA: TGTGCCAGCAGCTTAGTATGGCGTAGCACCACAGATACGCAGTATTTT. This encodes CASSLVWRSTTDTQYF.

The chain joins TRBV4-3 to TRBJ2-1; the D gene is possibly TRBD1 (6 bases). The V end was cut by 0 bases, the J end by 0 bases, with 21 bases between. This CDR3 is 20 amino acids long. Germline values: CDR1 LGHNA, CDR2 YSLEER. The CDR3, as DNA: TGCGCCAGCAGCCAAGATCGGGACACAGAGTGGGTCGGCTCCTACAATGAGCAGTTCTTC. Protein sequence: CASSQDRDTEWVGSYNEQFF.

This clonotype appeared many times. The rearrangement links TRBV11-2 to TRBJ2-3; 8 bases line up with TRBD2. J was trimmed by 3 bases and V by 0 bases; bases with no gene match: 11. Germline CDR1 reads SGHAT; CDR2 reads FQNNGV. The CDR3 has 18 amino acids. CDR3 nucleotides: TGTGCCAGCAGCTTAGATCGGGGACTAGGGGTTCTAACAGATACGCAGTATTTT. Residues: CASSLDRGLGVLTDTQYF.

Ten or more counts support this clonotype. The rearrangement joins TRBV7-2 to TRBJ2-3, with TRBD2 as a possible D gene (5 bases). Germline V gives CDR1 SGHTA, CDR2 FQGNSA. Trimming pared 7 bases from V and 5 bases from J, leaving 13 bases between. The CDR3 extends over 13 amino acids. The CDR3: CASTDGRGDTQYF. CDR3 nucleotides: TGTGCCAGCACCGACGGACGGGGAGATACGCAGTATTTT.

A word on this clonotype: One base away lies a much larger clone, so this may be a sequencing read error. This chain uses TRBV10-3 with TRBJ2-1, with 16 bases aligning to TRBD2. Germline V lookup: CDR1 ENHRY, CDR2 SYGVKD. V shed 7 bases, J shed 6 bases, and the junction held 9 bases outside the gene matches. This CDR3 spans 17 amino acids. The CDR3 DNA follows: TGTGCCATCACAGCGGGACTAGCGGGAGGGCTGGGCAATGAGCAGTTCTTC. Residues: CAITAGLAGGLGNEQFF.

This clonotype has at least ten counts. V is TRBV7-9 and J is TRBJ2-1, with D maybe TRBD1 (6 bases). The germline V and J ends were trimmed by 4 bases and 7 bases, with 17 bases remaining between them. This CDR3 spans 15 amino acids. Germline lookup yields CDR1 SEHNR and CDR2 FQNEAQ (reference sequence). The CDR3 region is CASSSFTRGKNEQFF. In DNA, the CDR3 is TGTGCCAGCAGCTCGTTTACTAGGGGGAAAAATGAGCAGTTCTTC.

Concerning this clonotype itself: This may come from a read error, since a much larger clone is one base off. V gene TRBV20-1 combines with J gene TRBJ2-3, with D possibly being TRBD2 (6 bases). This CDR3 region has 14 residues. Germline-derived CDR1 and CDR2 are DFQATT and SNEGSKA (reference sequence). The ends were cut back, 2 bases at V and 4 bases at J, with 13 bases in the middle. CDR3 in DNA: TGCAGTGCTAGAACTAGCTGGAGGGCAGATACGCAGTATTTT. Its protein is CSARTSWRADTQYF.

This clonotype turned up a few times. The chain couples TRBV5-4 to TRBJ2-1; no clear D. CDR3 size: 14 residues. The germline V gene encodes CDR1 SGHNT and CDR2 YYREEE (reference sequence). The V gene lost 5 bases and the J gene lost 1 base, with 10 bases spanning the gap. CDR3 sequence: CASSYLISYNEQFF. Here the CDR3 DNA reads TGTGCCAGCAGTTACTTGATATCCTACAATGAGCAGTTCTTC. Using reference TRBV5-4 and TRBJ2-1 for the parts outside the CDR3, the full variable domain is ETGVTQSPTHLIKTRGQQVTLRCSSQSGHNTVSWYQQALGQGPQFIFQYYREEENGRGNFPPRFSGLQFPNYSSELNVNALELDDSALYLCASSYLISYNEQFFGPGTRLTVL.

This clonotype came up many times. CDR3 loop: CASSQDTWLAWYEQYF. The CDR3, as DNA: TGTGCCAGCAGCCAAGATACTTGGCTAGCGTGGTACGAGCAGTACTTC. The rearrangement links TRBV4-2 to TRBJ2-7; possible D gene TRBD2, 6 bases. Per the germline V gene, CDR1 is LGHNA and CDR2 is YNFKEQ. There are 16 residues in the CDR3. V was shortened by 0 bases and J by 4 bases, with 16 bases between the two germline ends.